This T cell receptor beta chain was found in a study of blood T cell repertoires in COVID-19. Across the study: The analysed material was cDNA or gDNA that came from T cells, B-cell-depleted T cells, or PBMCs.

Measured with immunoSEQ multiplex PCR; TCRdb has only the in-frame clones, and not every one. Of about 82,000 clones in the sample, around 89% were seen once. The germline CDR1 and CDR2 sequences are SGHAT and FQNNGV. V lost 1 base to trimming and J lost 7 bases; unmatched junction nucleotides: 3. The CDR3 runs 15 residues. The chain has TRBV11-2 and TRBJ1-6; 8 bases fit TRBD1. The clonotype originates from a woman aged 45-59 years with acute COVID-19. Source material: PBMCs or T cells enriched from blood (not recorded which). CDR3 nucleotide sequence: TGTGCCAGCAGCTTAGCAACAGGGGGGAATTCACCCCTCCACTTT. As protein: CASSLATGGNSPLHF.